The 2 T cell receptor beta chains reported below all come from one sample, sequenced in a study of blood T cell repertoires in COVID-19. Method: immunoSEQ multiplex PCR; TCRdb's copy keeps in-frame clones and lacks some. The table lists 200,000 to 300,000 clones, around 88% of them singletons. Sequencing used PBMCs or T cells enriched from blood (not recorded which). The receptor set was obtained from a woman aged 25 to 39 who had recovered from COVID-19.

The sample holds one count of this clone. The gene calls are TRBV5-4 and TRBJ1-1, with TRBD1 matching over 7 bases. Germline V gene sequence: CDR1 SGHNT, CDR2 YYREEE (reference sequence). This CDR3 contains 14 residues. The V and J ends lost 4 bases and 7 bases, in that order; junction bases with no gene match: 10. The CDR3, as DNA: TGTGCCAGCAGCCCGGTCGAAGGGGGCATTGAAGCTTTCTTT. Its protein is CASSPVEGGIEAFF.

The chain recombines TRBV7-9 with TRBJ1-1; D unclear. Per the germline V gene, CDR1 is SEHNR and CDR2 is FQNEAQ (reference sequence). Trimming removed 10 bases from V and 0 bases from J, with 12 bases in between. The CDR3 contains 13 residues. Here the CDR3 DNA reads TGTGCCACTCACTGGTCTATGAACACTGAAGCTTTCTTT. Translation: CATHWSMNTEAFF.